The sequence of this T cell receptor beta chain was determined in a study of blood T cells in healthy people across ages. Alongside a J-beta primer mix, a sample-barcoded 5' primer served in a second PCR lasting roughly 6 to 11 cycles. TCRdb reprocessed the 5' RACE reads via MiXCR and lists one record per CDR3 protein. The sample shows about 640,000 distinct CDR3 sequences, 35% to 50% of them seen only once. The CDR3 has 14 amino acids. The germline gives CDR1 SGHRS, CDR2 YFSETQ. V was trimmed by 2 bases and J by 0 bases, leaving 8 bases between them. The authors isolated at least 7 million PBMCs per sample.

The receptor's source is an elderly man in good health. The sample consisted of blood. The rearrangement joins TRBV5-1 to TRBJ1-2; D is perhaps TRBD1 (5 bases). The DNA for the CDR3 is TGCGCCAGCAGCTTTGGGACTTCTAACTATGGCTACACCTTC. Translating it yields CASSFGTSNYGYTF.